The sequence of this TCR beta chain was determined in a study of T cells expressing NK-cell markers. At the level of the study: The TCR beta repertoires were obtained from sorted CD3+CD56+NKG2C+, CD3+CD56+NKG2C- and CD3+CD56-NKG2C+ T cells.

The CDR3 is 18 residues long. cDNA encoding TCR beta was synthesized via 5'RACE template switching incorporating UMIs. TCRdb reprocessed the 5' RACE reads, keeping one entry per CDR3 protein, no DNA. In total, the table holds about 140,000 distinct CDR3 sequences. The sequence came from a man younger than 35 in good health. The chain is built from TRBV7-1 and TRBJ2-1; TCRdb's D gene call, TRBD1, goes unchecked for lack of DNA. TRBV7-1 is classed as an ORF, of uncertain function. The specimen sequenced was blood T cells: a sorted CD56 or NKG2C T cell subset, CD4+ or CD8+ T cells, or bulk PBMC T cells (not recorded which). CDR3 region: CASSSPLTGTSSYNEQFF.